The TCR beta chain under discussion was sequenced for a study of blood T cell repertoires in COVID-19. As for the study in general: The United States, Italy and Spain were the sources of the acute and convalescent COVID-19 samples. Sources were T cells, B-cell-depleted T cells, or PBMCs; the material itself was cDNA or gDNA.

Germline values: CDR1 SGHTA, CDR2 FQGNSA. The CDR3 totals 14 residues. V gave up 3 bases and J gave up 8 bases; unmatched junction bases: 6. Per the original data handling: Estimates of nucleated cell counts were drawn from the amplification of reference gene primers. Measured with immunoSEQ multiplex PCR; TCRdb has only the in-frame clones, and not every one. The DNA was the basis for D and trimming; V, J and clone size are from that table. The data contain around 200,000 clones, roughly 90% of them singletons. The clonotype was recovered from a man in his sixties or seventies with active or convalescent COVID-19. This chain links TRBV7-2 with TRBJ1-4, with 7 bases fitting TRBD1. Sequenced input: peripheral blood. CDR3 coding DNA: TGTGCCAGCAGCTTGGGGGACAGCCCCGAAAAACTGTTTTTT. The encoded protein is CASSLGDSPEKLFF.